This T cell receptor beta chain came from a study of cytomegalovirus exposure and HLA in healthy donors. Germline V gene sequence: CDR1 SGDLS, CDR2 YYNGEE. Trimming took 3 bases from V and 2 from J, leaving 8 bases between them. The CDR3 sequence is 13 residues long. The study ran its PCR with 60 Vbeta and 13 Jbeta primers. The table came from immunoSEQ multiplex PCR; TCRdb's copy has only in-frame clones and leaves some out. The sample includes about 200,000 clones, almost 80% of them seen just once. What was sequenced was PBMCs. This TCR was recovered from a man between 18 and 35 years old in good health and CMV-seronegative. The chain joins TRBV9 to TRBJ2-5; D is unresolved. CDR3 coding DNA: TGTGCCAGCAGCGGGCACCCTCAAGAGACCCAGTACTTC. Its translation: CASSGHPQETQYF.